These T cell receptor beta chains were read from a single sample in a study of cytomegalovirus exposure and HLA in healthy donors. Here immunoSEQ multiplex PCR was the method, and the copy in TCRdb shows in-frame clones only, minus some. The sample lists 110,000 or so clones, 70% to 85% seen once, with 4% to 5% in the top ten. Sequenced: PBMCs. These receptors were taken from a woman aged 40 to 49 in good health and CMV-seropositive. Each CDR3 is given with its conserved first and last residue. A D gene is named only where the DNA matches it firmly. Not every row has a clone size; where given, it reads once, few, many or a size class.

v_gene	j_gene	abundance	d_gene	CDR3nt	CDR3aa
TRBV29-1	TRBJ2-5	few	NA	TGCAGCGGGGTCCGGGATCTCCAAGAGACCCAGTACTTC	CSGVRDLQETQYF
TRBV7-7	TRBJ2-3	once	TRBD2	TGTGCTAGCAGCTCTTCTAGCGGTAATACGCAGTATTTT	CASSSSSGNTQYF
TRBV30	TRBJ2-1	NA	NA	TGTGCCTGGCGTCAGGAGGGGCAACCCTACAATGAGCAGTTCTTC	CAWRQEGQPYNEQFF
TRBV27	TRBJ1-1	NA	TRBD1	TGTGCCAGCAGTTTATCTAGGACAGGGCTCCTGAACACTGAAGCTTTCTTT	CASSLSRTGLLNTEAFF
TRBV6-1	TRBJ2-5	NA	TRBD2	TGTGCCAGCAGTCGCCTAGCGGGGGGCCAAGAGACCCAGTACTTC	CASSRLAGGQETQYF
TRBV15	TRBJ1-4	once	NA	TGTGCCACCAGTGGGACAACAACTAATGAAAAACTGTTTTTT	CATSGTTTNEKLFF
TRBV9	TRBJ2-1	once	TRBD2	TGTGCCAGCAGCTCCGGACTAGCGGGTTTCTCCTACAATGAGCAGTTCTTC	CASSSGLAGFSYNEQFF
TRBV7-2	TRBJ2-7	NA	TRBD1	TGTGCCAGCAGCCCATCGGACAGGGAGAACGAGCAGTACTTC	CASSPSDRENEQYF
TRBV19	TRBJ1-2	few	TRBD1	TGTGCCAGTAGTATTAGGGGGACAGGGGAGACTGGCTACACCTTC	CASSIRGTGETGYTF
TRBV30	TRBJ2-7	NA	TRBD1	TGTGCCTGTCCGGGACAGGGGGTCTACGAGCAGTACTTC	CACPGQGVYEQYF
TRBV13	TRBJ1-4	NA	TRBD1	TGTGCCAGCAGCCTTGGACAGGGAAAACTGTTTTTT	CASSLGQGKLFF
TRBV13	TRBJ2-7	NA	TRBD2	TGTGCCAGCAGCCCCCGTCCGAGCGGGAGTAGTAACGAGCAGTACTTC	CASSPRPSGSSNEQYF
TRBV7-2	TRBJ2-5	NA	TRBD2	TGTGCCAGCAGCTCCTCACTAGCGGGGGGGTTGGAGACCCAGTACTTC	CASSSSLAGGLETQYF
TRBV2	TRBJ1-6	NA	NA	TGTGCCAGCAGTGACAGCAGGGGATTTAATTCACCCCTCCACTTT	CASSDSRGFNSPLHF
TRBV5-1	TRBJ2-1	NA	TRBD2	TGCGCCAGCAGCTTGGCCGGGACTAGTGGGTACAATGAGCAGTTCTTC	CASSLAGTSGYNEQFF
TRBV18	TRBJ2-5	once	TRBD1	TGTGCCAGCTCACTGCGACAGGGTCTACAAGAGACCCAGTACTTC	CASSLRQGLQETQYF
TRBV27	TRBJ1-5	few	TRBD1	TGTGCCAGCGGGACAGGGAGCAATCAGCCCCAGCATTTT	CASGTGSNQPQHF
TRBV7-9	TRBJ2-2	NA	NA	TGTGCCAGCAGCTCCCCCAGAGGGGAGCTGTTTTTT	CASSSPRGELFF
TRBV19	TRBJ2-3	NA	NA	TGTGCCAGTAGTATGGGGCATTTCACAGATACGCAGTATTTT	CASSMGHFTDTQYF
TRBV7-2	TRBJ1-2	NA	TRBD1	TGTGCCAGCAGCCCCCGACAGGGAGTGGATGGCTACACCTTC	CASSPRQGVDGYTF
TRBV7-8	TRBJ1-5	NA	NA	TGTGCCAGCAGCTTAGGACTGTGGGTGAGCAATCAGCCCCAGCATTTT	CASSLGLWVSNQPQHF
TRBV7-9	TRBJ2-2	NA	TRBD1	TGTGCCAGCAGCCAGTACAGGGGGAACACCGGGGAGCTGTTTTTT	CASSQYRGNTGELFF
TRBV6-6	TRBJ2-1	few	TRBD1	TGTGCCAGCAGTCCCCAGGGGGTCTACAATGAGCAGTTCTTC	CASSPQGVYNEQFF
TRBV11-2	TRBJ2-7	NA	NA	TGTGCCAGCAGCTCAGCGACAGGCTTCTCCTACGAGCAGTACTTC	CASSSATGFSYEQYF
TRBV28	TRBJ1-5	NA	NA	TGTGCCAGCAGTCAATCCCATCAGCCCCAGCATTTT	CASSQSHQPQHF
TRBV7-3	TRBJ2-1	few	NA	TGTGCCAGCAGCCCTGGCGGAGGACTCCCACATGAGCAGTTCTTC	CASSPGGGLPHEQFF
TRBV9	TRBJ2-1	NA	TRBD2	TGTGCCAGCAGCGTAGGGGGGGGGACTAGGTACAATGAGCAGTTCTTC	CASSVGGGTRYNEQFF
TRBV13	TRBJ2-7	NA	NA	TGTGCCAGCAGCTTAAACAGGCTGACCTACGAGCAGTACTTC	CASSLNRLTYEQYF
TRBV7-6	TRBJ1-3	NA	NA	TGTGCCAGCAGCTTAAAGGACAGTTACCAATTCTCTGGAAACACCATATATTTT	CASSLKDSYQFSGNTIYF
TRBV14	TRBJ2-3	NA	NA	TGTGCCAGCAGCCAAGGACTGGCAAGCACAGATACGCAGTATTTT	CASSQGLASTDTQYF
TRBV4-2	TRBJ2-7	medium-sized	TRBD2	TGTGCCAGCAGCCAAGATCCAGCGGGAACCGCCTACGAGCAGTACTTC	CASSQDPAGTAYEQYF
TRBV5-1	TRBJ1-2	once	TRBD1	TGCGCCAGCAGCACTGACAGGGAAGCTAACTATGGCTACACCTTC	CASSTDREANYGYTF
TRBV7-6	TRBJ2-7	once	TRBD2	TGTGCCAGCAGCCGCGGGGGGTCGGTCTACGAGCAGTACTTC	CASSRGGSVYEQYF
TRBV18	TRBJ1-3	NA	NA	TGTGCCAGCTCACCACTTCAGGACTCTGGAAACACCATATATTTT	CASSPLQDSGNTIYF
TRBV4-2	TRBJ2-7	NA	NA	TGTGCCAGCAGCCAAGGTCGGGGTACCTACGAGCAGTACTTC	CASSQGRGTYEQYF
TRBV18	TRBJ2-5	NA	TRBD1	TGTGCCAGCTCACAAGACAGGGGCGCCCAACAAGAGACCCAGTACTTC	CASSQDRGAQQETQYF
TRBV11-3	TRBJ2-2	NA	TRBD2	TGTGCCAGCAGCTTTGGGCGGGGGGGGCACACCGGGGAGCTGTTTTTT	CASSFGRGGHTGELFF
TRBV6-5	TRBJ1-2	NA	NA	TGTGCCAGCAGTTCCGAATATCGGACTTCCTATGGCTACACCTTC	CASSSEYRTSYGYTF
TRBV19	TRBJ1-5	NA	NA	TGTGCCAGTAGTAGAGATCGGTTCAATCAGCCCCAGCATTTT	CASSRDRFNQPQHF
TRBV19	TRBJ1-5	NA	NA	TGTGCCAGTAGTACGCGAAAGAGAGTGAGTAGCAATCAGCCCCAGCATTTT	CASSTRKRVSSNQPQHF
TRBV2	TRBJ1-2	few	TRBD1	TGTGCCAGCAGTGACCTACAGGGGGGAGGCTACACCTTC	CASSDLQGGGYTF
TRBV4-2	TRBJ2-7	NA	TRBD2	TGTGCCAGCAGCCGAGGAGCCCAGCGGGGGGGCCTCTACGAGCAGTACTTC	CASSRGAQRGGLYEQYF
TRBV11-3	TRBJ2-1	few	TRBD2	TGTGCCAGCAGCCCACACCCCTGGGCCGGGACTAGCGGGAGCGGGAATGAGCAGTTCTTC	CASSPHPWAGTSGSGNEQFF
TRBV7-6	TRBJ1-2	NA	NA	TGTGCCAGCAGCCTCGACAGGAACGCTAACTATGGCTACACCTTC	CASSLDRNANYGYTF
TRBV18	TRBJ1-2	NA	TRBD1	TGTGCCAGCTCACCAGGACAGGGGTATACCTATGGCTACACCTTC	CASSPGQGYTYGYTF
TRBV9	TRBJ2-6	few	TRBD2	TGTGCCAGCAGAAACGGGAGGCCTGGGGCCAACGTCCTGACTTTC	CASRNGRPGANVLTF
TRBV5-6	TRBJ2-5	NA	TRBD1	TGTGCCAGCAGCTTTCCTGGACAGGGGAGGCGAGAGACCCAGTACTTC	CASSFPGQGRRETQYF
TRBV7-2	TRBJ2-3	NA	TRBD2	TGTGCCAGCAGCAGAACTAGCGGGGGGGGCGGGAGCACAGATACGCAGTATTTT	CASSRTSGGGGSTDTQYF
TRBV7-9	TRBJ2-1	NA	NA	TGTGCCAGCAGCTCCAACCGACAGGTCAACAATGAGCAGTTCTTC	CASSSNRQVNNEQFF
TRBV2	TRBJ2-3	NA	TRBD2	TGTGCCAGCAACCGGGAGGGACTAGCGGTAGATACGCAGTATTTT	CASNREGLAVDTQYF
TRBV7-3	TRBJ2-2	NA	NA	TGTGCCAGCAGCTTACTAGGGGTGGACACCGGGGAGCTGTTTTTT	CASSLLGVDTGELFF
TRBV7-9	TRBJ2-7	NA	TRBD1	TGTGCCAGCAGCTTCGGGACAGGGGGCGGTTCCTACGAGCAGTACTTC	CASSFGTGGGSYEQYF
TRBV5-1	TRBJ2-7	NA	NA	TGCGCCAGCAGCTTGACGCGGACTATGAGCTCCTACGAGCAGTACTTC	CASSLTRTMSSYEQYF
TRBV6-1	TRBJ1-5	NA	NA	TGTGCCAGCAGTGAACAGTATAGCAATCAGCCCCAGCATTTT	CASSEQYSNQPQHF
TRBV7-9	TRBJ2-1	NA	NA	TGTGCCAGCAGCCCCCCCGCTGCGGTCGCGTGGCAGGGGCAGTTCTTC	CASSPPAAVAWQGQFF
TRBV2	TRBJ2-7	NA	TRBD1	TGTGCCAGCAGTTACAGGGGAGAGAACGAGCAGTACTTC	CASSYRGENEQYF
TRBV7-3	TRBJ2-1	NA	NA	TGTGCCAGCAGCTTAAGCGGTAATGAGCAGTTCTTC	CASSLSGNEQFF